These 32 T cell receptor beta chains came from one sample sequenced in a study of blood T cell repertoires in COVID-19. Here immunoSEQ multiplex PCR was the method, and the copy in TCRdb shows in-frame clones only, minus some. The profile covers 61,000 or so clones, with roughly 84% appearing a single time and 5.5% taken by the ten largest. Sequencing was performed on peripheral blood. The receptors shown here come from a woman aged 70 to 79 with acute or convalescent COVID-19.

The chain's CDR3 is CASSQSIAGGLHYNEQFF. For the CDR3, the DNA is TGCGCCAGCAGCCAAAGCATAGCGGGGGGGCTTCACTACAATGAGCAGTTCTTC. V gene TRBV4-1 combines with J gene TRBJ2-1, with TRBD2 matching over 11 bases. The junction had 9 bases not matched to a gene; V was cut back by 2 bases and J by 3 bases. The CDR3 covers 18 residues. Germline loops: CDR1 MGHRA, CDR2 YSYEKL.

This clone appeared a few times. The chain's CDR3 is CASSLQGIEAFF. The DNA of the CDR3 is TGTGCCAGCAGCTTACAGGGGATTGAAGCTTTCTTT. V is TRBV11-2 and J is TRBJ1-1, with D tentatively TRBD1 (6 bases). CDR3 length: 12 residues. V was cut by 2 bases and J by 7 bases, with 8 bases left in between. Germline-derived CDR1 and CDR2 are SGHAT and FQNNGV.

V is TRBV2 and J is TRBJ1-2; possible D gene TRBD1, 5 bases. The V end was cut by 7 bases, the J end by 4 bases, with 10 bases between. This CDR3 is built from 12 residues. Per germline, CDR1 SNHLY and CDR2 FYNNEI. CDR3 sequence reads: CASKPGSYGYTF. In nucleotides, the CDR3 is TGTGCCAGCAAACCAGGGTCCTATGGCTACACCTTC.

V usage is TRBV4-2 and J usage is TRBJ1-6; no clear D gene. Trimming took 0 bases from V and 9 from J, leaving 12 bases between them. The CDR3 is 15 residues long. CDR1 and CDR2 (germline): LGHNA, YNFKEQ. The CDR3 sequence is CASSQELGLFSPLHF. In nucleotides, the CDR3 is TGTGCCAGCAGCCAAGAGCTAGGTCTTTTTTCACCCCTCCACTTT.

The genes are TRBV18 and TRBJ2-5; 10 positions agree with TRBD1. The trim removed 3 bases at V and 5 bases at J, leaving 9 bases unmatched. CDR3 size: 16 residues. Germline V gives CDR1 KGHSH, CDR2 LQKENI. The CDR3 DNA sequence: TGTGCCAGCTCACCGCCCGGGACAGGGGTTTGGGAGACCCAGTACTTC. Amino acid sequence: CASSPPGTGVWETQYF.

The J gene is TRBJ2-3, the V gene TRBV24-1, with 9 bases identical to TRBD1. Trimming took 3 bases from V and 4 from J; bases not matched to a gene: 4. Germline V gene lookup returns CDR1 KGHDR and CDR2 SFDVKD. The CDR3 contains 15 residues. CDR3 in DNA: TGTGCCACCAGTGATGCCGGGACAGGGTCAGATACGCAGTATTTT. Protein product: CATSDAGTGSDTQYF.

The gene calls are TRBV3-1 (or the pseudogene TRBV3-2) and TRBJ1-2; D is possibly TRBD1 (6 bases). The V and J ends lost 2 bases and 7 bases respectively, with 17 bases between them. CDR1 is LGHDT, CDR2 YNNKEL, per germline (reference sequence). This CDR3 comprises 15 residues. The CDR3 nucleotides are TGTGCCAGCAGCCAAAATGGGCAGGGGTGGGTTGGCTACACCTTC. It codes for CASSQNGQGWVGYTF.

The chain couples TRBV28 to TRBJ2-1, with D perhaps matching TRBD2 (5 bases). This CDR3 is built from 17 residues. V was trimmed by 1 base and J by 0 bases, leaving 13 bases between them. CDR1 is MDHEN, CDR2 SYDVKM, per germline. The CDR3 DNA reads TGTGCCAGCAGTTTATCATGGGTAACTAGCTCCTACAATGAGCAGTTCTTC. This codes for CASSLSWVTSSYNEQFF.

The CDR3 spells CASSPNNPISDEQFF. The CDR3 DNA reads as TGCGCCAGCAGCCCGAATAACCCTATTTCGGATGAGCAGTTCTTC. This sequence joins TRBV4-1 and TRBJ2-1; no clear D gene. With 4 bases removed from V and 8 bases from J, the gap between germline ends came to 18 bases. The length of the CDR3 is 15 residues. In germline, CDR1 is MGHRA, CDR2 YSYEKL.

The rearrangement joins TRBV5-1 to TRBJ2-3, with 8 bases fitting TRBD2. The CDR3 length is 16 residues. V was clipped by 0 bases and J by 2 bases; unmatched bases: 5. Germline V CDR1 and CDR2: SGHRS, YFSETQ. The chain's CDR3 is CASSLERGGNTDTQYF. The CDR3 DNA is TGCGCCAGCAGCTTGGAACGGGGGGGCAACACAGATACGCAGTATTTT.

The chain combines TRBV30 with TRBJ1-2, with D tentatively TRBD1 (6 bases). V lost 3 bases and J lost 7, with 15 bases in between. Germline-derived CDR1 and CDR2 are GTSNPN and SVGIG (reference sequence). This CDR3 comprises 13 residues. Written as DNA, the CDR3 is TGTGCCTGGAGCGCGTTGCGGACAGCTGGCTACACCTTC. Translation gives CAWSALRTAGYTF.

V gene TRBV5-4 combines with J gene TRBJ1-1; the D is unclear. This CDR3 spans 13 amino acids. Between the trimmed V and J ends, which lost 4 bases and 10 bases, there was a span of 17 bases. The V gene's germline CDR1 is SGHNT and CDR2 YYREEE (reference sequence). CDR3 sequence: CASSPKGGAVAFF. As DNA, the CDR3 is TGTGCCAGCAGCCCCAAGGGAGGCGCCGTAGCTTTCTTT.

The chain combines TRBV30 with TRBJ1-2; TRBD1 is a possible D gene (5 bases). Trimming pared 5 bases from V and 7 bases from J, leaving 11 bases between. The germline V gene encodes CDR1 GTSNPN and CDR2 SVGIG (reference sequence). CDR3 length equals 11 residues. Here the CDR3 reads CAWSQGSGYTF. The CDR3 region has the DNA TGTGCCTGGTCGCAGGGCTCTGGCTACACCTTC.

This chain links TRBV6-2 or TRBV6-3 with TRBJ1-1; no definite D call. Between the trimmed V and J ends, which lost 1 base and 6 bases, there was a span of 6 bases. Per the germline V gene, CDR1 is MNHEY and CDR2 is SVGEGT. CDR3 size: 12 residues. CDR3 coding DNA: TGTGCCAGCAGTTACTTCGGGGCTGAAGCTTTCTTT. Protein sequence: CASSYFGAEAFF.

This chain connects TRBV5-6 to TRBJ1-5, with D possibly matching TRBD1 (6 bases). V lost 0 bases, J lost 4 bases, and 11 bases lay in between. CDR3 size: 15 residues. Germline CDR1 SGHDT, CDR2 YYEEEE. CDR3: CASSLARQGNQPQHF. The CDR3 DNA reads as TGTGCCAGCAGCTTGGCCAGGCAGGGGAATCAGCCCCAGCATTTT.

This clone was observed a handful of times. V usage is TRBV10-3 and J usage is TRBJ1-2, with TRBD1 matching 8 bases. Per the germline V gene, CDR1 is ENHRY and CDR2 is SYGVKD. CDR3 length: 18 residues. J was trimmed by 3 bases and V by 1 base; bases with no gene match: 13. CDR3 nucleotides: TGTGCCATCAGTGAGTACCGGCAGGGGGCGTCTTTGGACTATGGCTACACCTTC. This gives the protein CAISEYRQGASLDYGYTF.

The rearrangement uses TRBV5-4 and TRBJ2-3; 7 bases are a match to TRBD2. The CDR3 consists of 14 residues. Germline V gene lookup returns CDR1 SGHNT and CDR2 YYREEE (reference sequence). With 2 bases clipped from V and 6 bases from J, the junction kept 6 bases outside the gene matches. CDR3 region: CASSFGGGSDTQYF. The DNA for the CDR3 is TGTGCCAGCAGCTTTGGGGGGGGTAGTGATACGCAGTATTTT.

This clone was observed a few times. The chain recombines TRBV6-5 with TRBJ2-1, with a possible D match to TRBD2 (6 bases). This CDR3 comprises 14 residues. Trimming took 6 bases from V and 4 from J, leaving 13 bases between them. Germline CDR1 reads MNHEY; CDR2 reads SVGAGI. CDR3 sequence (DNA): TGTGCCAGCAGACAGGCCGGGGGTTACAATGAGCAGTTCTTC. This translates into CASRQAGGYNEQFF.

The gene calls are TRBV19 and TRBJ2-5; a possible D gene is TRBD1 (6 bases). V shed 5 bases and J shed 4 bases, with 23 bases lying between them. Germline V lookup: CDR1 LNHDA, CDR2 SQIVND (reference sequence). There are 17 residues in the CDR3. The CDR3, as DNA: TGTGCCAGTAGTCCCCCCAGGAGTCAGGGGTCGGGAGAGACCCAGTACTTC. As protein: CASSPPRSQGSGETQYF.

The CDR3 spells CASSQGFGSPLHF. In DNA form, the CDR3 reads TGCGCCAGCAGCCAAGGGTTCGGTTCACCCCTCCACTTT. V gene TRBV4-3 combines with J gene TRBJ1-6; D remains ambiguous. There are 13 residues in the CDR3. V was trimmed by 1 base and J by 9 bases, leaving 7 bases between them. Germline V gene lookup returns CDR1 LGHNA and CDR2 YSLEER.

This CDR3 reads CASSGDRGRVGYTF. CDR3 sequence (DNA): TGCGCCAGCAGCGGCGACAGGGGGCGGGTAGGCTACACCTTC. The rearrangement links TRBV5-1 to TRBJ1-2; 10 bases line up with TRBD1. Germline-derived CDR1 and CDR2 are SGHRS and YFSETQ. The CDR3 loop spans 14 amino acids. V was pared by 4 bases and J by 8 bases, with 8 bases of the junction left unmatched.

The rearrangement uses TRBV6-5 and TRBJ1-2, with D hard to call. Trimming took off 0 bases at V and 8 bases at J, with 16 bases between the two ends. The CDR3 has 15 amino acids. Germline V gene data show CDR1 as MNHEY and CDR2 as SVGAGI. The DNA of the CDR3 is TGTGCCAGCAGTTACTCCCCCACAGACCCTACGGGCTACACCTTC. This translates into CASSYSPTDPTGYTF.

The CDR3: CASLLEVYGYTF. The CDR3 DNA is TGTGCCAGCCTCTTAGAGGTCTATGGCTACACCTTC. This chain joins TRBV2 and TRBJ1-2; D is unresolved. This CDR3 has 12 amino acids. Germline V gives CDR1 SNHLY, CDR2 FYNNEI. V gave up 8 bases and J gave up 4 bases, with 11 bases separating them.

CDR3 bases: TGTGCCAGCAGCTTAAGGACAGGGGTCTATAATTCACCCCTCCACTTT. Encoded protein: CASSLRTGVYNSPLHF. V and J are TRBV7-2 and TRBJ1-6; 9 bases match TRBD1. CDR3 size: 16 residues. Germline V CDR1 and CDR2: SGHTA, FQGNSA. The ends lost 2 bases at V and 3 bases at J; junction bases unmatched: 2.

This chain uses TRBV3-1 (or the pseudogene TRBV3-2) with TRBJ1-5, with TRBD1 identical over 9 bases. Unmatched junction bases numbered 7, after V lost 4 bases and J lost 6 bases. The CDR3 is made up of 15 amino acids. Germline V CDR1 and CDR2: LGHDT, YNNKEL (reference sequence). CDR3 sequence: CASSRQGVRGQPQHF. CDR3 in DNA: TGTGCCAGCAGCCGACAGGGGGTGAGGGGTCAGCCCCAGCATTTT.

V gene TRBV19 combines with J gene TRBJ1-1; D remains unclear. Germline assignment: CDR1 LNHDA and CDR2 SQIVND (reference sequence). The V gene lost 7 bases and the J gene lost 3 bases, with 21 bases spanning the gap. The CDR3 is 16 residues long. CDR3: CASKSQKSGGYTEAFF. The CDR3, as DNA: TGTGCCAGTAAGAGTCAGAAAAGTGGCGGGTACACTGAAGCTTTCTTT.

The table lists this clone with a few counts. The chain joins TRBV5-4 to TRBJ2-7; TRBD2 agrees at 16 bases. CDR3 length: 16 residues. After removal of 4 bases from V and 2 bases from J, the junction contained 3 bases not matched to a gene. Per germline, CDR1 SGHNT and CDR2 YYREEE (reference sequence). The CDR3 region has the DNA TGTGCCAGCAGCCCCGGGACTAGCGGGGGGGCCTACGAGCAGTACTTC. Encoded protein: CASSPGTSGGAYEQYF. Together with reference TRBV5-4 and TRBJ2-7, the CDR3 gives the full variable domain: ETGVTQSPTHLIKTRGQQVTLRCSSQSGHNTVSWYQQALGQGPQFIFQYYREEENGRGNFPPRFSGLQFPNYSSELNVNALELDDSALYLCASSPGTSGGAYEQYFGPGTRLTVT.

CDR3 amino acids: CASSLDGGGKNIQYF. The DNA of the CDR3 is TGCGCCAGCAGCTTGGACGGGGGAGGCAAAAACATTCAGTACTTC. The chain employs TRBV5-1 and TRBJ2-4; a possible D gene is TRBD2 (6 bases). V was cut by 0 bases and J by 3 bases, with 10 bases left in between. CDR3 size: 15 residues. The germline V gene has CDR1 SGHRS and CDR2 YFSETQ.

The chain uses TRBV19 and TRBJ2-1; D perhaps matches TRBD2 (7 bases). CDR3 length: 14 residues. Germline V gene lookup returns CDR1 LNHDA and CDR2 SQIVND (reference sequence). V lost 6 bases to trimming and J lost 5 bases, with 14 bases between them. The CDR3 reads CASRRGGGNNEQFF. The CDR3 DNA reads as TGTGCCAGTAGGAGGGGGGGCGGCAACAATGAGCAGTTCTTC. Drawing the rest from reference TRBV19 and TRBJ2-1, the complete variable domain is DGGITQSPKYLFRKEGQNVTLSCEQNLNHDAMYWYRQDPGQGLRLIYYSQIVNDFQKGDIAEGYSVSREKKESFPLTVTSAQKNPTAFYLCASRRGGGNNEQFFGPGTRLTVL.

This clone was found once. The J gene is TRBJ1-1, the V gene TRBV20-1; D call uncertain. V lost 3 bases to trimming and J lost 4 bases, with 12 bases between them. The CDR3 runs to 13 residues. The germline V gene has CDR1 DFQATT and CDR2 SNEGSKA (reference sequence). The CDR3 coding sequence is TGCAGTGCTAGTTCCCAGGCCAGCACTGAAGCTTTCTTT. It is translated as CSASSQASTEAFF.

This chain links TRBV5-1 with TRBJ2-7, with 8 bases matching TRBD2. V lost 2 bases and J lost 7; bases outside the gene matches: 8. Germline V gives CDR1 SGHRS, CDR2 YFSETQ. The CDR3 has 14 residues. The CDR3 region has the DNA TGCGCCAGCAGCTTCGGGGGGGACCCTAGGGAGCAGTACTTC. This gives the protein CASSFGGDPREQYF.

V is TRBV5-8 and J is TRBJ1-1; the D gene is possibly TRBD1 (6 bases). Trimming removed 4 bases from V and 3 bases from J, with 13 bases in between. CDR3 size: 14 residues. Germline CDR1 SGHTS, CDR2 YDEGEE. In DNA form, the CDR3 reads TGTGCCAGCAGCCTCGGAGGGGGGGACACTGAAGCTTTCTTT. It codes for CASSLGGGDTEAFF.